This entry lists 24 T cell receptor beta chains sequenced from one sample in a study of blood T cell repertoires in COVID-19. Produced via immunoSEQ multiplex PCR; TCRdb's table is partial and in-frame only. The sample records approximately 60,000 clones, over 80% being singletons. The sequencing sample was made of peripheral blood. These receptor sequences come from a woman aged 80 or over with acute or convalescent COVID-19.

The V gene is TRBV25-1, the J gene TRBJ2-3; D not resolved. This CDR3 is 13 amino acids long. The germline CDR1 and CDR2 sequences are MGHDK and SYGVNS. V shed 7 bases and J shed 0 bases, with 8 bases lying between them. The CDR3 loop reads CASKARSTDTQYF. Written as DNA, the CDR3 is TGTGCCAGCAAGGCGCGGAGCACAGATACGCAGTATTTT.

This clone appeared a few times. The genes are TRBV27 and TRBJ1-2; tentative D call: TRBD1 (6 bases). Germline CDR1 is MNHEY and CDR2 is SMNVEV (reference sequence). V was shortened by 0 bases and J by 2 bases, with 7 bases between the two germline ends. The CDR3 is made up of 14 amino acids. CDR3 coding DNA: TGTGCCAGCAGTTTATCCGGACAGAACTATGGCTACACCTTC. It encodes CASSLSGQNYGYTF.

This rearrangement joins TRBV19 to TRBJ1-6; D unresolved. Per the germline V gene, CDR1 is LNHDA and CDR2 is SQIVND (reference sequence). Trimming took off 5 bases at V and 0 bases at J, with 14 bases between the two ends. The CDR3 sequence is 17 residues long. The CDR3 reads CASSGRAGSSYNSPLHF. CDR3 coding DNA: TGTGCCAGTAGTGGCCGGGCGGGGAGCTCCTATAATTCACCCCTCCACTTT.

The chain couples TRBV12-5 to TRBJ1-2, with 7 nucleotides matching TRBD1. The germline CDR1 and CDR2 sequences are LGHNT and FRNRAP. This CDR3 comprises 15 residues. The ends lost 6 bases at V and 4 bases at J; junction bases unmatched: 11. This chain's CDR3 is CASGPPGQTLYGYTF. The CDR3 DNA follows: TGTGCTAGTGGCCCACCGGGACAGACGCTCTATGGCTACACCTTC.

The rearrangement joins TRBV19 to TRBJ2-3, with 14 positions matching TRBD2. The ends lost 7 bases at V and 4 bases at J; junction bases unmatched: 7. Germline V gene sequence: CDR1 LNHDA, CDR2 SQIVND (reference sequence). This CDR3 spans 16 amino acids. CDR3 DNA: TGTGCCAGTAACCCGGGACTAGCGGGAGTGTCAGATACGCAGTATTTT. Amino acids: CASNPGLAGVSDTQYF.

This clone appeared a few times. CDR3 loop: CASSLLTGRLNTEAFF. The CDR3 DNA reads TGTGCCAGCAGCTTGTTAACAGGCCGACTGAACACTGAAGCTTTCTTT. The chain carries TRBV7-2 and TRBJ1-1; the D gene is possibly TRBD1 (5 bases). The CDR3 is made up of 16 amino acids. V lost 3 bases to trimming and J lost 0 bases, with 14 bases between them. The V gene's germline CDR1 is SGHTA and CDR2 FQGNSA.

This clone was observed a handful of times. The J gene is TRBJ1-5, the V gene TRBV2, with D possibly TRBD1 on 6 matching bases. This CDR3 has 19 residues. Trimming removed 4 bases at V and 3 bases at J, with 25 bases between. CDR1 and CDR2 from the germline V gene are SNHLY and FYNNEI. CDR3 sequence reads: CASSGPPRGGTGYNQPQHF. In DNA form, the CDR3 reads TGTGCCAGCAGTGGGCCCCCCCGTGGAGGTACAGGGTACAATCAGCCCCAGCATTTT.

The V call is TRBV12-3 or TRBV12-4, the J call TRBJ2-1; a weak D match, TRBD1 (6 bases). CDR3 size: 13 residues. V gave up 4 bases and J gave up 8 bases, with 12 bases separating them. The CDR3 sequence: CASSYRQADEQFF. Written as DNA, the CDR3 is TGTGCCAGCAGTTACCGACAGGCCGATGAGCAGTTCTTC.

The chain uses TRBV27 and TRBJ2-7; TRBD1 matches 7 bases. The CDR3 length is 12 residues. Germline values: CDR1 MNHEY, CDR2 SMNVEV (reference sequence). With V trimmed by 5 bases and J by 7 bases, 5 bases remained unmatched. CDR3 DNA: TGTGCCAGCAGTCCGACAGGGCTGGAGCAGTACTTC. Amino acid sequence: CASSPTGLEQYF.

The V gene is TRBV30, the J gene TRBJ2-4; 9 bases are a match to TRBD2. The CDR3 consists of 16 residues. With 0 bases clipped from V and 3 bases from J, the junction kept 6 bases outside the gene matches. Germline V gene sequence: CDR1 GTSNPN, CDR2 SVGIG (reference sequence). CDR3 loop: CAWSVLLAGYKNIQYF. CDR3 bases: TGTGCCTGGAGTGTACTGCTAGCGGGATACAAAAACATTCAGTACTTC.

The chain uses TRBV5-6 and TRBJ1-5; D is possibly TRBD1 (6 bases). The CDR3 contains 15 residues. Germline values: CDR1 SGHDT, CDR2 YYEEEE. The V and J ends lost 4 bases and 3 bases respectively, with 14 bases between them. This CDR3 reads CASSAQQGNNQPQHF. The CDR3 DNA is TGTGCCAGCAGCGCCCAACAGGGAAACAATCAGCCCCAGCATTTT.

J is TRBJ2-1 and V is TRBV21-1; the table's D call, TRBD2, has no DNA check behind it. TRBV21-1 is a known pseudogene. The CDR3 runs to 13 residues. As DNA, the CDR3 is TGTGCCAGCAGCCCCTATGAATTGTGTGAGCAGTTCTTC. Amino acids: CASSPYELCEQFF.

The rearrangement links TRBV18 to TRBJ1-1; maybe TRBD1 (6 bases). V shed 4 bases and J shed 2 bases, with 11 bases lying between them. The CDR3 is made up of 14 amino acids. Germline V gives CDR1 KGHSH, CDR2 LQKENI. CDR3 sequence (DNA): TGTGCCAGCTCACGAGGACAGATTAACACTGAAGCTTTCTTT. Translation: CASSRGQINTEAFF.

The gene calls are TRBV6-6 and TRBJ2-2; 15 bases match TRBD2. The CDR3 is 17 residues long. Trimming took 5 bases from V and 2 from J; bases not matched to a gene: 3. Germline CDR1 reads MNHNY; CDR2 reads SVGAGI (reference sequence). The CDR3 region has the DNA TGTGCCAGCAGTCTGGGACTAGCGGGGGGTAACACCGGGGAGCTGTTTTTT. Translation gives CASSLGLAGGNTGELFF.

This chain connects TRBV6-4 to TRBJ1-5; 8 bases map to TRBD1. The CDR3 is 13 amino acids. The V segment lost 5 bases and the J segment 5 bases; nucleotides outside the gene matches: 2. Germline V gene data show CDR1 as MRHNA and CDR2 as SNTAGT. The DNA of the CDR3 is TGTGCCAGCAGTCAGGACAGGGATCAGCCCCAGCATTTT. This encodes CASSQDRDQPQHF.

This clone was counted once. V is TRBV29-1 and J is TRBJ1-1; tentative D call: TRBD1 (6 bases). Germline CDR1 SQVTM, CDR2 ANQGSEA. The CDR3 totals 13 residues. V lost 7 bases and J 0 bases, leaving 12 bases between the germline ends. The CDR3 DNA is TGCAGCGGAGAGGGACAAATGAACACTGAAGCTTTCTTT. It codes for CSGEGQMNTEAFF.

This sequence joins TRBV11-3 and TRBJ2-5; D may be TRBD1 (5 bases). V dropped 3 bases and J dropped 5 bases, with 10 bases sitting between them. CDR3 size: 13 residues. CDR1 is SGHNT and CDR2 is YENEEA in the germline V gene. Here the CDR3 DNA reads TGTGCCAGCAGCTTCGAGCAGGGTGAGACCCAGTACTTC. Residues: CASSFEQGETQYF.

The DNA for the CDR3 is TGCGCCAGCAGCCAGGACTCCTCCCAAGGAGTAGCCAAAAACATTCAGTACTTC. Translated: CASSQDSSQGVAKNIQYF. The V and J genes are TRBV5-1 and TRBJ2-4, with TRBD2 as a possible D gene (5 bases). V was shortened by 4 bases and J by 0 bases, with 20 bases between the two germline ends. Germline assignment: CDR1 SGHRS and CDR2 YFSETQ. This CDR3 is built from 18 residues. Drawing the rest from reference TRBV5-1 and TRBJ2-4, the complete variable domain is KAGVTQTPRYLIKTRGQQVTLSCSPISGHRSVSWYQQTPGQGLQFLFEYFSETQRNKGNFPGRFSGRQFSNSRSEMNVSTLELGDSALYLCASSQDSSQGVAKNIQYFGAGTRLSVL.

The chain links TRBV7-9 to TRBJ1-1; 7 bases are shared with TRBD1. The length of the CDR3 is 13 residues. From germline, CDR1 is SEHNR and CDR2 FQNEAQ (reference sequence). The V segment lost 3 bases and the J segment 3 bases; nucleotides outside the gene matches: 1. CDR3 in amino acids: CASSFQGDTEAFF. CDR3 bases: TGTGCCAGCAGCTTTCAGGGGGACACTGAAGCTTTCTTT.

The chain recombines TRBV29-1 with TRBJ1-2; D remains unclear. The germline V gene encodes CDR1 SQVTM and CDR2 ANQGSEA. The CDR3 consists of 13 residues. V lost 3 bases to trimming and J lost 3 bases, with 11 bases between them. CDR3 protein: CSVDKRGYYGYTF. The CDR3 DNA follows: TGCAGCGTTGACAAGAGAGGGTACTATGGCTACACCTTC.

This sequence joins TRBV11-3 and TRBJ2-2, with D perhaps matching TRBD2 (6 bases). There are 15 residues in the CDR3. CDR1 SGHNT and CDR2 YENEEA come from the germline V gene. V was shortened by 0 bases and J by 4 bases, with 9 bases between the two germline ends. The CDR3 is CASSLDWRATGELFF. In nucleotides, the CDR3 is TGTGCCAGCAGCTTAGATTGGAGGGCCACCGGGGAGCTGTTTTTT.

This rearrangement joins TRBV7-3 to TRBJ2-1, with TRBD2 matching 12 bases. Trimming at V came to 5 bases and at J to 2 bases, leaving 4 bases not matched to a gene. This CDR3 contains 16 residues. Per germline, CDR1 SGHTA and CDR2 FQGTGA. CDR3 sequence: CASSALAGGAYNEQFF. CDR3 DNA sequence: TGTGCCAGCAGCGCCCTAGCGGGAGGGGCCTACAATGAGCAGTTCTTC.

A single count supports this clone. V usage is TRBV2 and J usage is TRBJ1-2; D perhaps matches TRBD1 (5 bases). This CDR3 is 12 amino acids long. The V gene's germline CDR1 is SNHLY and CDR2 FYNNEI. Trimming took 1 base from V and 8 from J, leaving 8 bases between them. CDR3 in DNA: TGTGCCAGCAGTGAAGTGGGGCGGGGCTACACCTTC. Translating gives CASSEVGRGYTF.

This clone was observed a few times. The chain uses TRBV4-3 and TRBJ1-6, with D possibly being TRBD1 (6 bases). Germline V lookup: CDR1 LGHNA, CDR2 YSLEER. Trimming pared 1 base from V and 1 base from J, leaving 11 bases between. The CDR3 covers 17 residues. The CDR3 sequence: CASSQVSQGSYNSPLHF. CDR3 coding DNA: TGCGCCAGCAGCCAAGTTTCTCAGGGGTCCTATAATTCACCCCTCCACTTT.